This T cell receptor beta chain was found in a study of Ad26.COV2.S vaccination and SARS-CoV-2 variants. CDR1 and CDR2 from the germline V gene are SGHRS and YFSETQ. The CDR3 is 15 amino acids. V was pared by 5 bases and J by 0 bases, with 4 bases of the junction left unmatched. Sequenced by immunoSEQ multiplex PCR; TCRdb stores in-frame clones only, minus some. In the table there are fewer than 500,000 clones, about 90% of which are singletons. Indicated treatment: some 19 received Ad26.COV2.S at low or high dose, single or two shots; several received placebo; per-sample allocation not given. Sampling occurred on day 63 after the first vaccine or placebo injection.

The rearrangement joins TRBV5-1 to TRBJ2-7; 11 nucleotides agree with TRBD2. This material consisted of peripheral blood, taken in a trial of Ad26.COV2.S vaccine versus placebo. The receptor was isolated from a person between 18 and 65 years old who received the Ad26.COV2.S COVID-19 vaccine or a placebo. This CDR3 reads CASRPGTSGSYEQYF. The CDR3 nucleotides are TGCGCCAGCAGGCCCGGGACTAGCGGCTCCTACGAGCAGTACTTC.